This TCR beta chain was found in a study of OX40 agonist ivuxolimab in advanced cancers. Findings of the study overall: Certain nonresponders additionally had low normalized T-cell clonal expansion.

Data came from immunoSEQ multiplex PCR; TCRdb stores just in-frame clones and leaves some out. The repertoire has under 75,000 clones, about four fifths of them found once; the top ten carry around 0.78%. Systemic immunosuppression or autoimmune disease history was grounds to exclude patients. The CDR3 consists of 14 residues. The germline V gene has CDR1 ENHRY and CDR2 SYGVKD. Trimming shortened V by 8 bases and J by 3 bases, and 17 bases separated the two germline ends. As regards this clone: What it binds is unknown.

This specimen consisted of CD4+ or CD8+ T cells sorted from blood, obtained in a trial of the OX40 agonist ivuxolimab. This TCR derives from an adult with an advanced solid tumor such as melanoma, head and neck, liver or kidney cancer. This chain joins TRBV10-3 and TRBJ2-7, with no clear D. The CDR3 protein is CAIGLSGRHYEQYF. CDR3 DNA sequence: TGTGCCATCGGATTGTCGGGTCGCCACTACGAGCAGTACTTC.